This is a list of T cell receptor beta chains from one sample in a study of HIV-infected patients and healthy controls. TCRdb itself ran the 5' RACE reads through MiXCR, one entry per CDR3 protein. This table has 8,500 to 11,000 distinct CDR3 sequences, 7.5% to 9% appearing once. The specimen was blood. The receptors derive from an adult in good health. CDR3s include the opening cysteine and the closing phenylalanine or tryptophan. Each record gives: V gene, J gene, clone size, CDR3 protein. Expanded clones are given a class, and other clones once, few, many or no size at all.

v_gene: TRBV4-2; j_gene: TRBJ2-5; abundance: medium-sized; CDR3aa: CASSRRPNPGLAGARGETQYF
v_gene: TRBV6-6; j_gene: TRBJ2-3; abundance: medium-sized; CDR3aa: CASSHYGAGESTDTQYF
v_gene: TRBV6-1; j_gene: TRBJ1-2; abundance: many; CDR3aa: CASSEIWGYTF
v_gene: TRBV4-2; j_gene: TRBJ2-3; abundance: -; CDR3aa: CASSQDGISTDTQYF
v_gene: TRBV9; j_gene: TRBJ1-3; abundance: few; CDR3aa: CASSTRDSSSGNTIYF
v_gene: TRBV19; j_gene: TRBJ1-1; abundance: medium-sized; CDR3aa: CASAGSPNTEAFF
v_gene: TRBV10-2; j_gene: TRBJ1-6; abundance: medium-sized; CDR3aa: CASSEGEGSPLHF
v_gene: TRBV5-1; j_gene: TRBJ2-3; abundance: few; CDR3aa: CASSLEHRFTDTQYF
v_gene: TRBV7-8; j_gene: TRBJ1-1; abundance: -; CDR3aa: CASSFNAGGDTEAFF
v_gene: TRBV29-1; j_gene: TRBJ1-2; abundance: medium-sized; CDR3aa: CSARGYGYTF
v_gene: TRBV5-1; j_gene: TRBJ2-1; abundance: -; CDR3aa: CASGTGTIINNEQFF
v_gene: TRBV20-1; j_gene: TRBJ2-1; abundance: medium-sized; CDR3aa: CSAWLVSANEQFF
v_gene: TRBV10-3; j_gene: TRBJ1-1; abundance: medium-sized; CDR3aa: CAISNQGLNTEAFF
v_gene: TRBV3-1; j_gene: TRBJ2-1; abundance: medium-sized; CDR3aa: CASSQKDRGPYNEQFF
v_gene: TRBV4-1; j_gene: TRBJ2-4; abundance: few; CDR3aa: CASSQDPGTSNIQYF
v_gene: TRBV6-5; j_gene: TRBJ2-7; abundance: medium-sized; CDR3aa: CASSAGGLAAYEQYF
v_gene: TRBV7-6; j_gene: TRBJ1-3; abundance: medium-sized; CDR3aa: CASSPEGYWSSGNTIYF
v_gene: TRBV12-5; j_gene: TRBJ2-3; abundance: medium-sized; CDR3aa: CASGLVGSPTDTQYF
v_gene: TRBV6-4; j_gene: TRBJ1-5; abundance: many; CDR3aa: CASSPDRDQPQHF